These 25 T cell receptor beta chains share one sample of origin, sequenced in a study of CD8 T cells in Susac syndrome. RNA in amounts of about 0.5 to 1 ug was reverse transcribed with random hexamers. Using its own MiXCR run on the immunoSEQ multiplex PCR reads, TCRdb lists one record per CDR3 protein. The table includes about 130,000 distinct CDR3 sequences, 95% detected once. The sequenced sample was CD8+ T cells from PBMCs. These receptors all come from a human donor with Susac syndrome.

The CDR3 nucleotides are TGTGCCAGCAGCTTACTAGGCGGGAGGGCCGATGAGCAGTTCTTC. This sequence encodes CASSLLGGRADEQFF. V usage is TRBV7-2 and J usage is TRBJ2-1; 9 bases match TRBD2. Trimming at V came to 2 bases and at J to 8 bases, leaving 7 bases not matched to a gene. The CDR3 is 15 amino acids. The V gene's germline CDR1 is SGHTA and CDR2 FQGNSA.

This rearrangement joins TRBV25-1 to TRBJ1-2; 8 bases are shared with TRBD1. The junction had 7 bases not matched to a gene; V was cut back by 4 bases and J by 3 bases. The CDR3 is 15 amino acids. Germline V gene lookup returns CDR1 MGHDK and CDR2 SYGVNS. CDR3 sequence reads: CASSAGTGAYYGYTF. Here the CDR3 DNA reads TGTGCCAGCAGTGCTGGGACAGGAGCTTACTATGGCTACACCTTC.

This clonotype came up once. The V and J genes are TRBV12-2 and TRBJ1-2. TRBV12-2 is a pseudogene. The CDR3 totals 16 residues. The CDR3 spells CASRLEAGDLNYGYTF. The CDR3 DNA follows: TGTGCAAGTCGCTTAGAGGCAGGAGACCTGAACTATGGCTACACCTTC.

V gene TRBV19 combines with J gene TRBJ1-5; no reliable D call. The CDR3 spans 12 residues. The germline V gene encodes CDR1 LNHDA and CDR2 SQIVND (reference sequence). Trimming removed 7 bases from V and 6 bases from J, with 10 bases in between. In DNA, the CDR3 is TGTGCCAGTAATAAGGGCGGTCAGCCCCAGCATTTT. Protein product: CASNKGGQPQHF.

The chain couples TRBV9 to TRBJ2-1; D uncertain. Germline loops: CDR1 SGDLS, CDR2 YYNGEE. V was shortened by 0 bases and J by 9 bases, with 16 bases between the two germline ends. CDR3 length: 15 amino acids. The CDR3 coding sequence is TGTGCCAGCAGCGTAGGTTTTGGTGGCGTTTTTGAGCAGTTCTTC. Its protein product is CASSVGFGGVFEQFF.

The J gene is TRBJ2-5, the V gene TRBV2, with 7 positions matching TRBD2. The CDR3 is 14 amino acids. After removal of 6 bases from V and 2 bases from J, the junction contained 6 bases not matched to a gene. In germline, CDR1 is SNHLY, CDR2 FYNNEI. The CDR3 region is CASSPSGLQETQYF. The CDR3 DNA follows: TGTGCCAGCAGCCCTAGCGGTCTACAAGAGACCCAGTACTTC.

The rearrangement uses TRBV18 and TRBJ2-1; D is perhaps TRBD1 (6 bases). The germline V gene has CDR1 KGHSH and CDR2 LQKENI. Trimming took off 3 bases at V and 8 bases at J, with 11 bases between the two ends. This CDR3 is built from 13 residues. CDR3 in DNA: TGTGCCAGCTCACCGTCCAGGGGCGATGAGCAGTTCTTC. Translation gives CASSPSRGDEQFF.

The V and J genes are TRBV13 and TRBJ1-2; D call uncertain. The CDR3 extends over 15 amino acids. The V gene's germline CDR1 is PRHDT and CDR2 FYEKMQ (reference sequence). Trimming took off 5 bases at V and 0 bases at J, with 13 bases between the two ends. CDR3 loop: CASSDSRRANYGYTF. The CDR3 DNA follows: TGTGCCAGCAGCGACTCACGGAGGGCTAACTATGGCTACACCTTC. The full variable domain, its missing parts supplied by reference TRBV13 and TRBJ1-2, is AAGVIQSPRHLIKEKRETATLKCYPIPRHDTVYWYQQGPGQDPQFLISFYEKMQSDKGSIPDRFSAQQFSDYHSELNMSSLELGDSALYFCASSDSRRANYGYTFGSGTRLTVV.

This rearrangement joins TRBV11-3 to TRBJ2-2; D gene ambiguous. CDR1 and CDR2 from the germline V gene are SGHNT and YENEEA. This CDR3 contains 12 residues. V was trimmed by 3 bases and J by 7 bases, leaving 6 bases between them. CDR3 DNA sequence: TGTGCCAGCAGCTTTGGCAGCGGGGAGCTGTTTTTT. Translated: CASSFGSGELFF.

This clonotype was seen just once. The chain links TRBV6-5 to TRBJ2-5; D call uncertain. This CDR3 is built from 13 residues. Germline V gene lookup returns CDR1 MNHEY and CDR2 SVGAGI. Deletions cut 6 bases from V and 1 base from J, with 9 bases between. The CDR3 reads CASRPGTQETQYF. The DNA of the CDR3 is TGTGCCAGCAGACCGGGCACCCAAGAGACCCAGTACTTC.

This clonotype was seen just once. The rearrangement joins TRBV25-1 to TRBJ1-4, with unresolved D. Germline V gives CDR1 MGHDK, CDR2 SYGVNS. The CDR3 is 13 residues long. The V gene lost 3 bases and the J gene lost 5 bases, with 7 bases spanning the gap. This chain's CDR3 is CASSDPSNEKLFF. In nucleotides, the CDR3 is TGTGCCAGCAGTGACCCTTCCAATGAAAAACTGTTTTTT.

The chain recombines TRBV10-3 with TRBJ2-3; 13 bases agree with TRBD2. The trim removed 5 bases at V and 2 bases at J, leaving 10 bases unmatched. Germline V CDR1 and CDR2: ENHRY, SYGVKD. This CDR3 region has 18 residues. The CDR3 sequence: CAISRLAGGPSYTDTQYF. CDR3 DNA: TGTGCCATCAGTCGACTAGCGGGAGGCCCCTCTTACACAGATACGCAGTATTTT.

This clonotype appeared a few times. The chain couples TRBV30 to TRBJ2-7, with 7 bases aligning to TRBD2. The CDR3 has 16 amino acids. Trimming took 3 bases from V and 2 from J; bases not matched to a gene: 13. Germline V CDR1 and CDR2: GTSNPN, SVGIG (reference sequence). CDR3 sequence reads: CAWRPAEGRGTYEQYF. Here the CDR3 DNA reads TGTGCCTGGAGGCCCGCTGAGGGGCGGGGGACCTACGAGCAGTACTTC.

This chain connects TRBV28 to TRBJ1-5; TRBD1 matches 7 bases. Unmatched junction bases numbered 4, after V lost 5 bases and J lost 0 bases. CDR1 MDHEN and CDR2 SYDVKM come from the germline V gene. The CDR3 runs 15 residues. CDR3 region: CASSGGTVSNQPQHF. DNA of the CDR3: TGTGCCAGCAGTGGGGGGACAGTTAGCAATCAGCCCCAGCATTTT. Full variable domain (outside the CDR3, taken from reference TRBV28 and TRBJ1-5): DVKVTQSSRYLVKRTGEKVFLECVQDMDHENMFWYRQDPGLGLRLIYFSYDVKMKEKGDIPEGYSVSREKKERFSLILESASTNQTSMYLCASSGGTVSNQPQHFGDGTRLSIL.

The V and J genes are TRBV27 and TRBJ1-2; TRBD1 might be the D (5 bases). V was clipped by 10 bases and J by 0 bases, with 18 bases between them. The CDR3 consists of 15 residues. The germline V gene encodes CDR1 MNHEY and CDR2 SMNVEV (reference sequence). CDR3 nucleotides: TGTGCCACGGGACTGAGTGCTCTCGCTAACTATGGCTACACCTTC. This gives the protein CATGLSALANYGYTF.

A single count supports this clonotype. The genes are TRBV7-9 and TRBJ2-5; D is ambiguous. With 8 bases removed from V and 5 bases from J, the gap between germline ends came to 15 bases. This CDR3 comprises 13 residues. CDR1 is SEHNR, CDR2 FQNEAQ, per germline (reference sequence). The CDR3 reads CASLIPGLETQYF. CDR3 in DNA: TGTGCCAGCCTCATCCCAGGTTTGGAGACCCAGTACTTC.

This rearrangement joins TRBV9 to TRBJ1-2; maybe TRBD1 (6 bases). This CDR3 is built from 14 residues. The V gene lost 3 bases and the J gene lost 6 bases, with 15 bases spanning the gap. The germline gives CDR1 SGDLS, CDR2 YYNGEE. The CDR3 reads CASSAPTGGDGYTF. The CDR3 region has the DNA TGTGCCAGCAGCGCGCCCACGGGGGGCGATGGCTACACCTTC.

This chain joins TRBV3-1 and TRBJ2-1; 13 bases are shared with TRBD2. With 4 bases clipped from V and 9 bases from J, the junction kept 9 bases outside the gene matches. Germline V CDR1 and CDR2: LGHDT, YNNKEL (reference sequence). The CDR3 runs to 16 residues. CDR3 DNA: TGTGCCAGCAGCCCTCCACTAGCGGGAGGGGGGGGTGAGCAGTTCTTC. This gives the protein CASSPPLAGGGGEQFF.

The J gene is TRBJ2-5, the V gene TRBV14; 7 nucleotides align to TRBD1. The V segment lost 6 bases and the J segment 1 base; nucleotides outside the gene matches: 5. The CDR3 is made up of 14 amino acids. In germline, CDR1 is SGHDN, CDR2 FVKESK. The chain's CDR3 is CASRRRDSQETQYF. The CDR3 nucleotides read TGTGCCAGCAGACGCCGGGACAGCCAAGAGACCCAGTACTTC.

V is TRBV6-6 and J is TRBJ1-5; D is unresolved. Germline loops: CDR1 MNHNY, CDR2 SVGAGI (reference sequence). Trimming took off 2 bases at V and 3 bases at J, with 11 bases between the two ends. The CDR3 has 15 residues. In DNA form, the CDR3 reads TGTGCCAGCAGTTACGTCCAGGAGCTCAATCAGCCCCAGCATTTT. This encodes CASSYVQELNQPQHF.

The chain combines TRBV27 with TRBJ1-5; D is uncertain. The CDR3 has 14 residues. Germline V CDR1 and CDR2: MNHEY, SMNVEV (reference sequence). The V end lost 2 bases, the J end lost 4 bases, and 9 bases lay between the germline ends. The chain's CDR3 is CASSLGSENQPQHF. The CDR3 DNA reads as TGTGCCAGCAGTTTAGGGTCGGAGAATCAGCCCCAGCATTTT.

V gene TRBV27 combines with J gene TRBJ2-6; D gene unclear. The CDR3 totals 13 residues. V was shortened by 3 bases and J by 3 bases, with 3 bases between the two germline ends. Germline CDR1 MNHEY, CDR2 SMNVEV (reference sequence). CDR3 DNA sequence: TGTGCCAGCAGTTTTGGTGGGGCCAACGTCCTGACTTTC. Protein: CASSFGGANVLTF.

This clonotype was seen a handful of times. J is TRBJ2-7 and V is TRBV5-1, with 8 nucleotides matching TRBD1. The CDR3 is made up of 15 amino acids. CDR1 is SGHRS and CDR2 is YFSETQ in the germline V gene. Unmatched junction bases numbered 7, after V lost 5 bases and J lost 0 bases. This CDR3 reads CASSLSQGASYEQYF. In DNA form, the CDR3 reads TGCGCCAGCAGTTTATCCCAGGGGGCCTCCTACGAGCAGTACTTC.

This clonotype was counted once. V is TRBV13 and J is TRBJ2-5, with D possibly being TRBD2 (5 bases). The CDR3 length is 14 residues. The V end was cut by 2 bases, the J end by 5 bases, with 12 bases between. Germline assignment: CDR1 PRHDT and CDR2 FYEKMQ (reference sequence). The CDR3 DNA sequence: TGTGCCAGCAGCTTAAGCGGAGGAGAGGAGACCCAGTACTTC. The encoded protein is CASSLSGGEETQYF.

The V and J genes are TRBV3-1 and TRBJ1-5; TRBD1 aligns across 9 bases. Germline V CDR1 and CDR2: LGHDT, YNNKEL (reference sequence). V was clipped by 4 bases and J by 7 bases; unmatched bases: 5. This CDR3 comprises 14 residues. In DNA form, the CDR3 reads TGTGCCAGCAGCCCTGGGACAGGGCGACAGCCCCAGCATTTT. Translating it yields CASSPGTGRQPQHF.